This T cell receptor (beta chain) stems from a study of graft-versus-host responses after intestinal transplantation. At the level of the study: The recipients all started with anti-thymocyte globulin induction and then took tacrolimus and steroids for 3 to 4 years.

Assay: immunoSEQ multiplex PCR; the TCRdb copy retains only in-frame clones and omits some. The sample lists 35,000 to 40,000 clones; around 90% were seen once. Findings of the study overall: Researchers found GvH clones in recipient marrow, and some showed up first in ileum or blood.

Turning to this clone: Antigen: not known.

The graft tissue was processed, and this released both intraepithelial and lamina propria lymphocytes. Germline trimming cut 6 bases from V and 4 bases from J; bases unmatched to any gene: 3. Germline-derived CDR1 and CDR2 are LGHNT and FRNRAP. The CDR3 sequence is 14 residues long. The TCR sequence derives from a human patient who received an intestinal transplant, so some T cells may come from the graft donor. The source material was ileum tissue, sampled 204 days after intestinal transplant. This chain connects TRBV12-5 to TRBJ2-1; 10 bases are shared with TRBD2. CDR3 amino acids: CASGPSGGYNEQFF. In DNA form, the CDR3 reads TGTGCTAGTGGGCCTAGCGGGGGATACAATGAGCAGTTCTTC.